This TCR beta chain comes out of a study of T cell repertoires in cytomegalovirus infection. Study results and limitations: Public TCR beta family frequency separated CMV-and-HLA carriers, including in an independent cohort. It was HLA-C-restricted CMV-specific TCR beta clonotypes that dominated the response ex vivo.

CDR1 is SNHLY, CDR2 FYNNEI, per germline. The CDR3 extends over 14 amino acids. V gave up 5 bases and J gave up 7 bases, with 14 bases separating them. This clonotype was counted only a few times. Its specificity is unknown. TCRdb itself ran the reads through MiXCR, one entry per CDR3 protein. The sample has approximately 200,000 distinct CDR3 sequences, about 30% seen once. The sequence derives from a human donor in good health (CMV status not recorded). Some clones in this sample may be carry-over from other donors' samples. Sample: PBMCs. The V call is TRBV2, the J call TRBJ1-4; possibly TRBD1 for D (5 bases). The CDR3 sequence: CASSRQFGSEKLFF. CDR3 nucleotide sequence: TGTGCCAGCAGTAGACAGTTCGGAAGTGAAAAACTGTTTTTT.